One sample yielded the 12 T cell receptor beta chains listed below, sequenced in a study of blood T cells in healthy people across ages. With a J-beta primer mix and a sample-barcoded 5' primer, a second PCR ran roughly 6 to 11 cycles. TCRdb used MiXCR to reprocess the 5' RACE reads, holding one entry per CDR3 protein. The data contain 1.5 million to 2 million distinct CDR3 sequences, under 30% of them singletons. The sample was blood. These receptors all stem from a woman in her 30s in good health.

V and J are TRBV7-9 and TRBJ1-4; D remains ambiguous. Trimming shortened V by 0 bases and J by 11 bases, and 10 bases separated the two germline ends. CDR1 and CDR2 from the germline V gene are SEHNR and FQNEAQ (reference sequence). This CDR3 is 13 amino acids long. The CDR3 spells CASSLAEGRKLFF. In DNA form, the CDR3 reads TGTGCCAGCAGCTTAGCGGAGGGAAGGAAACTGTTTTTT.

The rearrangement links TRBV6-5 to TRBJ2-1, with 7 bases aligning to TRBD1. The CDR3 length is 15 residues. CDR1 and CDR2 from the germline V gene are MNHEY and SVGAGI. The V and J ends lost 5 bases and 5 bases, in that order; junction bases with no gene match: 9. CDR3 residues: CASSPPGQRNNEQFF. CDR3 sequence (DNA): TGTGCCAGCAGTCCTCCGGGACAGAGAAACAATGAGCAGTTCTTC.

This clonotype showed up just a few times. The J gene is TRBJ1-5, the V gene TRBV20-1; maybe TRBD1 (6 bases). Germline CDR1 and CDR2: DFQATT and SNEGSKA (reference sequence). The V end lost 5 bases, the J end lost 0 bases, and 11 bases lay between the germline ends. The CDR3 is 14 residues long. CDR3 DNA sequence: TGCAGTGCTCGAGGACAGAATAGCAATCAGCCCCAGCATTTT. Translating it yields CSARGQNSNQPQHF.

At least ten counts were recorded for this clonotype. The chain is built from TRBV6-1 and TRBJ1-4, with no clear D. V lost 2 bases and J lost 3, with 10 bases in between. Germline CDR1 reads MNHNS; CDR2 reads SASEGT. The CDR3 sequence is 15 residues long. As DNA, the CDR3 is TGTGCCAGCAGTGAATTGGAACTAGCTAATGAAAAACTGTTTTTT. It encodes CASSELELANEKLFF.

This clonotype was recorded a few times. The chain links TRBV6-6 to TRBJ1-2; D unresolved. Trimming cost V 5 bases and J 0 bases, with 16 bases left between them. This CDR3 has 16 residues. Germline-derived CDR1 and CDR2 are MNHNY and SVGAGI (reference sequence). The CDR3 nucleotides read TGTGCCAGCAGTAGCCAAGTCGGTCATGCTAACTATGGCTACACCTTC. This translates into CASSSQVGHANYGYTF.

This clonotype was counted many times. The V and J genes are TRBV5-6 and TRBJ2-5, with a possible D match to TRBD2 (6 bases). Germline values: CDR1 SGHDT, CDR2 YYEEEE. The germline V and J ends were trimmed by 2 bases and 11 bases, with 19 bases remaining between them. This CDR3 has 14 amino acids. Here the CDR3 reads CASSFRTGEGEQYF. In nucleotides, the CDR3 is TGTGCCAGCAGCTTCCGTACGGGAGAAGGAGAGCAGTACTTC.

The V and J genes are TRBV29-1 and TRBJ2-3; possibly TRBD1 for D (6 bases). CDR3 size: 12 residues. Germline lookup yields CDR1 SQVTM and CDR2 ANQGSEA. Trimming took off 8 bases at V and 4 bases at J, with 13 bases between the two ends. The CDR3 here is CSFTGFSDTQYF. In nucleotides, the CDR3 is TGCAGCTTTACAGGGTTCTCAGATACGCAGTATTTT.

This chain uses TRBV12-3 or TRBV12-4 with TRBJ1-1, with TRBD1 as a possible D gene (6 bases). The CDR3 extends over 14 amino acids. V was clipped by 6 bases and J by 3 bases, with 14 bases between them. The CDR3 DNA sequence: TGTGCCAGCAGGTTTAGGGGGGTATACACTGAAGCTTTCTTT. This translates into CASRFRGVYTEAFF.

This clonotype was found many times. The rearrangement links TRBV10-3 to TRBJ2-7; 8 nucleotides align to TRBD1. CDR1 ENHRY and CDR2 SYGVKD come from the germline V gene. V dropped 2 bases and J dropped 2; count of bases not matched to a gene: 2. This CDR3 region has 14 residues. In DNA, the CDR3 is TGTGCCATCAGTGAGAACAGGGGGGCCTACGAGCAGTACTTC. Translating gives CAISENRGAYEQYF.

A remark on this clonotype: With a much larger clone just one base away, this may be a read error. The chain links TRBV5-1 to TRBJ2-5; D possibly uses TRBD1 or TRBD2 (6 bases each). The J call is uncertain, as TRBJ2-7 better fits the DNA end. This CDR3 has 14 residues. Per germline, CDR1 SGHRS and CDR2 YFSETQ. CDR3 region: CASSSWGRGDEQYF. CDR3 in DNA: TGCGCCAGCAGCTCGTGGGGGCGCGGGGACGAGCAGTACTTC.

Regarding this clonotype: Sequence at one end of the junction differs from germline and may be a read error. The chain is built from TRBV10-2 and TRBJ2-1; TRBD1 agrees at 8 bases. The germline V gene encodes CDR1 WSHSY and CDR2 SAAADI. The CDR3 consists of 15 residues. The CDR3 nucleotides are TGCACCAGCAGTGATATGCCAGGGGGCGGTGATGAGCAGTTCTTC. Its translation: CTSSDMPGGGDEQFF.

This clonotype was seen only once. J is TRBJ2-6 and V is TRBV20-1; TRBD1 matches at 10 bases. CDR3 length equals 19 residues. V shed 0 bases, J shed 3 bases, and the junction held 11 bases outside the gene matches. Germline V gives CDR1 DFQATT, CDR2 SNEGSKA (reference sequence). The CDR3 here is CSARDPAGQGVYGANVLTF. The CDR3 nucleotides are TGCAGTGCTAGAGATCCTGCTGGACAGGGGGTCTATGGGGCCAACGTCCTGACTTTC.